The 14 T cell receptor beta chains below all came from one sample that was sequenced in a study of blood T cell repertoires in COVID-19. The assay was immunoSEQ multiplex PCR, and TCRdb's table has in-frame clones only and misses some. The profile covers about 260,000 clones, with about 86% appearing a single time and approximately 4% taken by the ten largest. The sequenced material came from PBMCs or T cells enriched from blood (not recorded which). The receptors were sampled from a man aged 25 to 45 with acute COVID-19.

This chain uses TRBV7-9 with TRBJ2-1; 8 nucleotides align to TRBD2. The germline gives CDR1 SEHNR, CDR2 FQNEAQ (reference sequence). The CDR3 has 16 residues. The V gene end was trimmed by 5 bases and the J gene end by 3 bases; junction bases not matched to a gene: 9. The chain's CDR3 is CASSQSGGALYNEQFF. For the CDR3, the DNA is TGTGCCAGCAGCCAAAGCGGGGGTGCCCTCTACAATGAGCAGTTCTTC.

The chain is built from TRBV27 and TRBJ2-1; 9 nucleotides line up with TRBD2. Germline V gene sequence: CDR1 MNHEY, CDR2 SMNVEV (reference sequence). V was pared by 2 bases and J by 8 bases, with 4 bases of the junction left unmatched. The CDR3 length is 14 residues. Here the CDR3 DNA reads TGTGCCAGCAGTTTAATTGCGGGAGGGTATGAGCAGTTCTTC. Its translation is CASSLIAGGYEQFF.

This clone was recorded a few times. This chain uses TRBV11-3 with TRBJ1-6; maybe TRBD1 (6 bases). The V end lost 5 bases, the J end lost 0 bases, and 23 bases lay between the germline ends. The CDR3 is 20 amino acids. Germline CDR1 is SGHNT and CDR2 is YENEEA. This CDR3 is CASSQATGHLGSSYNSPLHF. The CDR3 DNA follows: TGTGCCAGCAGCCAAGCCACGGGACACTTAGGAAGCTCCTATAATTCACCCCTCCACTTT. The full variable domain, in which reference TRBV11-3 and TRBJ1-6 provide the parts outside the CDR3, is EAGVVQSPRYKIIEKKQPVAFWCNPISGHNTLYWYLQNLGQGPELLIRYENEEAVDDSQLPKDRFSAERLKGVDSTLKIQPAELGDSAVYLCASSQATGHLGSSYNSPLHFGNGTRLTVT.

This clone was seen just once. CDR3 sequence reads: CASSLVGASTDTQYF. CDR3 nucleotide sequence: TGCGCCAGCAGCTTGGTCGGTGCGAGCACAGATACGCAGTATTTT. The chain uses TRBV5-1 and TRBJ2-3; D is ambiguous. Germline V gene data show CDR1 as SGHRS and CDR2 as YFSETQ. The CDR3 loop spans 15 amino acids. Between the trimmed V and J ends, which lost 0 bases and 0 bases, there was a span of 8 bases.

The gene calls are TRBV9 and TRBJ2-3; the match to TRBD1 covers 8 bases. The length of the CDR3 is 15 residues. J gave up 3 bases and V 3 bases, and 6 bases lay outside the gene matches. Germline V gene lookup returns CDR1 SGDLS and CDR2 YYNGEE. The CDR3 sequence is CASSGATGATDTQYF. The CDR3 nucleotides read TGTGCCAGCAGCGGGGCGACAGGGGCGACAGATACGCAGTATTTT.

J is TRBJ1-1 and V is TRBV6-5, with D possibly matching TRBD1 (5 bases). CDR1 and CDR2 from the germline V gene are MNHEY and SVGAGI. The CDR3 has 14 residues. Trimming took 0 bases from V and 2 from J, leaving 7 bases between them. The DNA for the CDR3 is TGTGCCAGCAGTTACTCGACAGCTAACACTGAAGCTTTCTTT. This gives the protein CASSYSTANTEAFF.

J is TRBJ2-3 and V is TRBV9; TRBD2 agrees at 8 bases. The CDR3 is made up of 16 amino acids. Germline assignment: CDR1 SGDLS and CDR2 YYNGEE. The V segment lost 4 bases and the J segment 6 bases; nucleotides outside the gene matches: 13. CDR3 protein: CASSPGLSGGGDTQYF. The CDR3 DNA is TGTGCCAGCAGCCCCGGGCTAAGCGGGGGTGGGGATACGCAGTATTTT. Drawing the rest from reference TRBV9 and TRBJ2-3, the complete variable domain is DSGVTQTPKHLITATGQRVTLRCSPRSGDLSVYWYQQSLDQGLQFLIQYYNGEERAKGNILERFSAQQFPDLHSELNLSSLELGDSALYFCASSPGLSGGGDTQYFGPGTRLTVL.

This CDR3 is CASSLAGPNGGEQYV. Written as DNA, the CDR3 is TGCGCCAGCAGCTTGGCCGGCCCCAACGGAGGCGAGCAGTACGTC. J is TRBJ2-7 and V is TRBV5-1, with D maybe TRBD2 (5 bases). Trimming stripped 0 bases from V and 6 bases from J, with 16 bases between. The CDR3 length is 15 residues. Germline V gene data show CDR1 as SGHRS and CDR2 as YFSETQ.

The V and J genes are TRBV3-1 (or the pseudogene TRBV3-2) and TRBJ1-2; the match to TRBD1 covers 9 bases. The CDR3 is 16 amino acids. The J segment lost 6 bases and the V segment lost 1 base, leaving 9 bases of the junction unmatched. Germline V gives CDR1 LGHDT, CDR2 YNNKEL (reference sequence). The CDR3 coding sequence is TGTGCCAGCAGCCAAGCCCCAGGACAGGGGCCTCATGGCTACACCTTC. It translates to CASSQAPGQGPHGYTF.

The chain uses TRBV5-1 and TRBJ2-1, with D tentatively TRBD1 (5 bases). In germline, CDR1 is SGHRS, CDR2 YFSETQ. The CDR3 runs to 14 residues. The V end lost 4 bases, the J end lost 7 bases, and 15 bases lay between the germline ends. CDR3 DNA sequence: TGCGCCAGCAGCAAGGACAAAAGCCCGAATGAGCAGTTCTTC. Translated: CASSKDKSPNEQFF.

In its sample, this clone was seen once. The V gene is TRBV7-8, the J gene TRBJ1-6; no definite D call. V lost 4 bases and J lost 8, with 6 bases in between. The length of the CDR3 is 12 residues. From germline, CDR1 is SGHVS and CDR2 FQNEAQ. Here the CDR3 reads CASSYADSPLHF. The CDR3 DNA is TGTGCCAGCAGCTATGCGGATTCACCCCTCCACTTT.

CDR3 bases: TGTGCCAGCAGTGACACCAGGGGATCGCCCTACACCTTC. As protein: CASSDTRGSPYTF. This chain links TRBV6-4 with TRBJ1-2; D perhaps matches TRBD1 (6 bases). This CDR3 region has 13 residues. Germline CDR1 is MRHNA and CDR2 is SNTAGT. The V end lost 2 bases, the J end lost 10 bases, and 14 bases lay between the germline ends.

The chain uses TRBV28 and TRBJ1-2; TRBD1 matches at 7 bases. The CDR3 is 17 residues long. Germline loops: CDR1 MDHEN, CDR2 SYDVKM. The J segment lost 0 bases and the V segment lost 4 bases, leaving 11 bases of the junction unmatched. The CDR3 DNA follows: TGTGCCAGCAGTTCCCCTGGGGACAGCAAGACTAACTATGGCTACACCTTC. This encodes CASSSPGDSKTNYGYTF.

This clone was seen more than once but under ten times. The chain joins TRBV9 to TRBJ2-3; 8 positions agree with TRBD2. Germline V gene lookup returns CDR1 SGDLS and CDR2 YYNGEE. The CDR3 spans 15 residues. J gave up 3 bases and V 6 bases, and 9 bases lay outside the gene matches. The CDR3 protein is CASNRLAGRTDTQYF. DNA for the CDR3: TGTGCCAGCAACCGTTTAGCGGGGAGGACAGATACGCAGTATTTT.